These 8 T cell receptor beta chains were all obtained from the same sample, sequenced in a study of blood T cell repertoires in COVID-19. Method: immunoSEQ multiplex PCR; TCRdb's copy keeps in-frame clones and lacks some. Of 250,000 to 300,000 clones detected, 85% to 90% appear once; the ten largest clones hold more than 10%. Sequencing was carried out using peripheral blood. Source of these receptors: a woman in her 30s with COVID-19, enrolled during active disease.

The CDR3 DNA reads TGTGCCAGCAGTGACTTCCGAGGGACAGAAATCTATGGCTACACCTTC. Protein: CASSDFRGTEIYGYTF. The genes are TRBV25-1 and TRBJ1-2, with TRBD1 matching 7 bases. V lost 3 bases and J lost 4; bases outside the gene matches: 11. Germline V gives CDR1 MGHDK, CDR2 SYGVNS. The CDR3 length is 16 residues.

The rearrangement joins TRBV6-6 to TRBJ1-3; no reliable D call. This CDR3 region has 12 residues. From germline, CDR1 is MNHNY and CDR2 SVGAGI (reference sequence). Deletions cut 7 bases from V and 2 bases from J, with 6 bases between. The CDR3 spells CASTRTGNTIYF. CDR3 DNA: TGTGCCAGCACCAGAACTGGAAACACCATATATTTT.

The sample holds a few counts of this clone. V usage is TRBV7-6 and J usage is TRBJ1-3; 7 nucleotides agree with TRBD1. This CDR3 comprises 15 residues. V dropped 5 bases and J dropped 9; count of bases not matched to a gene: 13. Germline V CDR1 and CDR2: SGHVS, FNYEAQ. CDR3 loop: CASSLSQGRTGTIYF. CDR3 coding DNA: TGTGCCAGCAGCCTATCACAGGGGAGGACCGGCACCATATATTTT.

A few counts support this clone. The chain employs TRBV3-1 (or the pseudogene TRBV3-2) and TRBJ1-3, with 8 positions matching TRBD1. From germline, CDR1 is LGHDT and CDR2 YNNKEL (reference sequence). The V and J ends lost 5 bases and 8 bases, in that order; junction bases with no gene match: 11. This CDR3 comprises 15 residues. The CDR3 DNA is TGTGCCAGCAGCGGACAGGGCTCTGGGGAAGACACCATATATTTT. Translation: CASSGQGSGEDTIYF.

The chain carries TRBV5-1 and TRBJ2-1; 11 nucleotides agree with TRBD2. This CDR3 is built from 15 residues. From germline, CDR1 is SGHRS and CDR2 YFSETQ. The V gene end was trimmed by 4 bases and the J gene end by 4 bases; junction bases not matched to a gene: 4. The CDR3 sequence: CASSRRLAGYNEQFF. Written as DNA, the CDR3 is TGCGCCAGCAGCCGAAGACTAGCGGGGTACAATGAGCAGTTCTTC.

This sequence joins TRBV4-2 and TRBJ2-1; D not resolved. CDR1 and CDR2 from the germline V gene are LGHNA and YNFKEQ. This CDR3 has 15 residues. V was clipped by 4 bases and J by 8 bases, with 18 bases between them. The CDR3 bases are TGTGCCAGCAGCCTAGACCCCATTGAGGCCGATGAGCAGTTCTTC. Protein sequence: CASSLDPIEADEQFF.

The V call is TRBV7-9, the J call TRBJ2-7; the D is unclear. This CDR3 has 13 amino acids. Germline CDR1 and CDR2: SEHNR and FQNEAQ (reference sequence). Trimming removed 4 bases at V and 0 bases at J, with 7 bases between. This chain's CDR3 is CASSSPNSYEQYF. Written as DNA, the CDR3 is TGTGCCAGCAGCTCCCCCAACTCCTACGAGCAGTACTTC.

The V call is TRBV3-1 (or the pseudogene TRBV3-2), the J call TRBJ2-5; possible D gene TRBD2, 5 bases. V was clipped by 4 bases and J by 3 bases, with 18 bases between them. CDR1 is LGHDT, CDR2 YNNKEL, per germline (reference sequence). The CDR3 has 16 amino acids. The CDR3 is CASSPHRTGSKETQYF. CDR3 nucleotide sequence: TGTGCCAGCAGCCCCCATCGGACGGGGAGTAAAGAGACCCAGTACTTC.